This T cell receptor (beta chain) came from a study of blood T cell repertoires in COVID-19 (dated by TCRdb to 2020 to 2021). Regarding the complete study: The collaborator samples originated in the United States, Italy and Spain and spanned the acute and convalescent phases of COVID-19. The repertoires were released in a freely available public database intended as a resource for research on the immune response to SARS-CoV-2. The dataset comprised deeply sampled blood TCRbeta repertoires from subjects exposed to, actively infected with, or recovered from COVID-19. Samples were obtained from the ongoing ImmuneRACE study (first 160 participants) and from about 1,300 subjects provided by 6 global collaborators. Where available, HLA class I and class II types were taken from metadata supplied by the sample provider and were not determined by assay-based typing. Sample metadata almost always included a de-identified subject ID, COVID-19 status, age in years and sex. The material from the prospective study consisted of cDNA or gDNA derived from T cells, B-cell-depleted T cells, or PBMCs. The paper's findings and limits, for the study overall: Clinical and demographic metadata were provided uncurated, with the amount varying by source and participant.

Whole blood was collected in K2EDTA tubes by collaborating institutions according to the institutions' own protocols. Collaborator samples were shipped for TCRbeta analysis as frozen whole blood, isolated PBMCs, or DNA extracted from either sample type. The immunoSEQ Assay, a bias-controlled multiplex PCR, was used to amplify TCRbeta CDR3 regions from genomic DNA. Per the original workflow: The number of nucleated cells in each sample was estimated by amplification of reference gene primers within the assay. Sequence reads were collapsed and filtered to measure the absolute abundance of every unique TCRbeta CDR3 rearrangement. For each sample, productive Simpson clonality was calculated as the square root of Simpson's diversity index over productive rearrangements. This is the immuneACCESS table as TCRdb keeps it, with only in-frame sequences that have V and J called. A part of the clones is gone; compared with another copy, unresolved V genes explain less than half, and the rest is unexplained. V, J and clone size derive from that table, while D and trimming were established from the DNA sequence. Across this sample there are roughly 200,000 clones, with about 87% seen only once. 3% of the sample is held by the ten biggest clonotypes.

Here V drops 4 bases and J drops 1 base, and the junction holds 7 bases not matched to any gene. From cysteine to phenylalanine, the CDR3 is 15 amino acids long. Just the 45-base CDR3 DNA is kept, in frame starting at base 1. Taken from the germline V gene (reference sequence), the CDR1 and CDR2 loops are SGHNT and YYREEE. The count of this clone is one. Its antigen remains unidentified. Per-base quality was not reported, and no clone a single base away is much larger than it. The sequencing sample was made of peripheral blood. The receptor was derived from a man in his 60s with acute or convalescent COVID-19. The rearranged chain carries TRBV5-4 and TRBJ2-5; 7 middle bases align to TRBD2. The CDR3 has the sequence CASSTWRGSQETQYF. The DNA sequence reads TGTGCCAGCAGCACATGGCGGGGGAGCCAAGAGACCCAGTACTTC.